In its sample, the clone carrying this T cell receptor beta chain was seen many times. CDR3 length equals 15 residues. Germline assignment: CDR1 MDHEN and CDR2 SYDVKM. J lost 4 bases, V lost 5 bases, and 6 bases had no gene match. Time point defined: newly diagnosed GD, antithyroid drugs for less than 3 months. PBMCs were the source of the RNA used for TCR sequencing. The data stem from a study of regulatory T cells in long-lasting Graves disease. Assembly of TCR beta libraries relied on iRepertoire HTBI primers together with Arm-PCR of CDR3 regions. In the authors' workflow: Gene usage covered some 66 TRBV and 13 to 15 TRBJ segments. TCRdb reprocessed the multiplex PCR reads with MiXCR, giving one entry per CDR3 protein. The V and J calls follow TCRdb's processing rather than the paper's. This table holds roughly 420,000 distinct CDR3 sequences, roughly 15% found once. The sample was also reused in another study, on T cells in Graves' hyperthyroidism and ophthalmopathy. That study adds: It was considered stable Graves' hyperthyroidism when ophthalmopathy did not progress within 18 months. RT-PCR in the first round (using the HTBI primer set) targeted the TCR CDR3. Ophthalmopathy stood apart from stable hyperthyroidism in a 13 V-J model.

The sequence derives from a woman aged 18-29 years with Graves disease. Here the sequenced sample was peripheral blood mononuclear cells (PBMCs), taken at new diagnosis, from a patient treated with antithyroid drugs. The chain carries TRBV28 and TRBJ2-5; 11 bases line up with TRBD2. CDR3 DNA: TGTGCCAGCAGTACGATAGCGGGGGGGGGAGAGACCCAGTACTTC. Translation gives CASSTIAGGGETQYF.